The next 11 T cell receptor beta chains were all read from a single sample in a study of CD8 T cells in ankylosing spondylitis. These receptors' antigens are unknown. Overall study findings and caveats: Ankylosing spondylitis blood appeared to be characterized by a TCR beta motif of 7 to 9 highly homologous variants.

TCRdb recomputed calls from the 5' RACE reads with MiXCR, one row per CDR3 protein. The sample holds around 770,000 distinct CDR3 sequences, approximately 10% seen once. What was sequenced was blood, either unsorted or a sorted T cell fraction (not recorded which). The receptors shown here come from a male donor with ankylosing spondylitis.

This chain joins TRBV7-2 and TRBJ2-2, with 12 bases matching TRBD2. CDR3 length: 17 amino acids. Per germline, CDR1 SGHTA and CDR2 FQGNSA. The V and J ends lost 6 bases and 4 bases, in that order; junction bases with no gene match: 9. The CDR3 protein is CASSKRSGLAGTGELFF. The CDR3 nucleotides are TGTGCCAGCAGTAAAAGGTCGGGACTAGCGGGCACCGGGGAGCTGTTTTTT.

V gene TRBV15 combines with J gene TRBJ2-3, with no clear D. With 0 bases removed from V and 2 bases from J, the gap between germline ends came to 6 bases. Germline assignment: CDR1 LNHNV and CDR2 YYDKDF (reference sequence). The CDR3 is 14 amino acids. The CDR3 nucleotides read TGTGCCACCAGCAGAGATACCGCCACAGATACGCAGTATTTT. The encoded protein is CATSRDTATDTQYF.

This clonotype was seen a few times. This rearrangement joins TRBV5-5 to TRBJ2-1; D not resolved. This CDR3 has 16 amino acids. Trimming stripped 4 bases from V and 8 bases from J, with 22 bases between. CDR1 and CDR2 (germline): SGHKS, YYEKEE (reference sequence). The CDR3 sequence: CASSLMILGSLDEQFF. The DNA of the CDR3 is TGTGCCAGCAGCCTTATGATTCTAGGGTCGCTCGATGAGCAGTTCTTC.

This clonotype was seen just once. The rearrangement joins TRBV10-3 to TRBJ2-1; 10 bases fit TRBD2. J lost 7 bases, V lost 6 bases, and 3 bases had no gene match. Germline assignment: CDR1 ENHRY and CDR2 SYGVKD. This CDR3 spans 13 amino acids. The CDR3 loop is CAIRNSGRNEQFF. CDR3 nucleotides: TGTGCCATCAGGAATAGCGGGAGGAATGAGCAGTTCTTC.

This clonotype showed up many times. At one of its ends the junction is not consistent with the germline gene, which may arise from a read error. The rearrangement links TRBV27 to TRBJ2-2; TRBD2 agrees at 7 bases. CDR3 size: 14 residues. CDR1 is MNHEY, CDR2 SMNVEV, per germline (reference sequence). DNA for the CDR3: TGTGCCAGCAGCTTATTGGGGGGGACCGGGGAGCTGTTTTTT. Protein sequence: CASSLLGGTGELFF.

This clonotype was observed many times. This chain connects TRBV20-1 to TRBJ1-5; unclear D gene. The CDR3 is made up of 12 amino acids. The V end was cut by 2 bases, the J end by 5 bases, with 7 bases between. The V gene's germline CDR1 is DFQATT and CDR2 SNEGSKA (reference sequence). The CDR3 nucleotides are TGCAGTGCTAGAAAGGACGATCAGCCCCAGCATTTT. It yields the protein CSARKDDQPQHF.

The chain carries TRBV3-1 and TRBJ2-3, with TRBD2 matching over 7 bases. J lost 6 bases, V lost 4 bases, and 7 bases had no gene match. The CDR3 sequence is 14 residues long. CDR1 and CDR2 (germline): LGHDT, YNNKEL (reference sequence). The CDR3 sequence is CASSPVRGIDTQYF. The DNA for the CDR3 is TGTGCCAGCAGCCCAGTGCGGGGGATCGATACGCAGTATTTT.

The J gene is TRBJ1-1, the V gene TRBV20-1; tentative D call: TRBD1 (6 bases). The CDR3 length is 14 residues. The V and J ends lost 4 bases and 6 bases respectively, with 18 bases between them. The germline gives CDR1 DFQATT, CDR2 SNEGSKA (reference sequence). The CDR3 is CSAIVGGSWAEAFF. CDR3 nucleotide sequence: TGCAGTGCTATAGTAGGGGGTAGTTGGGCTGAAGCTTTCTTT.

The chain joins TRBV15 to TRBJ2-2; 8 bases fit TRBD2. The CDR3 has 17 amino acids. Germline lookup yields CDR1 LNHNV and CDR2 YYDKDF (reference sequence). The V segment lost 0 bases and the J segment 1 base; nucleotides outside the gene matches: 4. The CDR3 sequence: CATSRDYSGENTGELFF. The CDR3, as DNA: TGTGCCACCAGCAGAGATTATAGCGGGGAGAACACCGGGGAGCTGTTTTTT.

This clonotype occurred a few times. The chain has TRBV7-9 and TRBJ2-7, with D uncertain. V was clipped by 0 bases and J by 3 bases, with 12 bases between them. The CDR3 loop spans 15 amino acids. Per germline, CDR1 SEHNR and CDR2 FQNEAQ (reference sequence). The CDR3 DNA sequence: TGTGCCAGCAGCTTAGCGCTGGCTACGATCTACGAGCAGTACTTC. This codes for CASSLALATIYEQYF.

This clonotype was picked up many times. This sequence joins TRBV21-1 and TRBJ2-7; the D call of TRBD2 is as the table states it, not checked on the DNA. TRBV21-1 is classified as a pseudogene. The CDR3 runs 11 residues. In DNA, the CDR3 is TGTGCCAGCAGCAAAAGAGGGGAGCAGTACTTC. Encoded protein: CASSKRGEQYF.